This T cell receptor (beta chain) was sequenced in a study of early T cells in non-severe SARS-CoV-2 infection. J lost 8 bases, V lost 5 bases, and 9 bases had no gene match. There are 15 residues in the CDR3. Germline-derived CDR1 and CDR2 are SGHAT and FQDESV (reference sequence). TCRdb independently ran MiXCR on the 5' RACE reads; one entry per CDR3 protein. The sample has tens of thousands of distinct CDR3 sequences; 3.5% to 5.5% are singletons. The sample holds many counts of this clonotype. Sequenced sample: whole blood. The sequence was obtained from an adult who was a healthcare worker with PCR-confirmed SARS-CoV-2 infection or an uninfected control (not recorded which). The gene calls are TRBV11-1 and TRBJ1-6; 7 bases map to TRBD1. In nucleotides, the CDR3 is TGTGCCAGCAGCGGACAGGCGGGAGGCGATTCACCCCTCCACTTT. It specifies CASSGQAGGDSPLHF.